Shown below are 21 T cell receptor beta chains from a single sample sequenced in a study of cytomegalovirus exposure and HLA in healthy donors. This table comes from immunoSEQ multiplex PCR, and its TCRdb copy is limited to in-frame clones, with some not included. The sample comprises 45,000 to 70,000 clones, more than 75% of which are singletons, and approximately 1% rests with the top ten. The sample comprised PBMCs. Receptors originate from a man aged 18 to 35 in good health and CMV-seronegative.

The chain links TRBV6-5 to TRBJ2-5, with 11 bases identical to TRBD2. CDR3 length equals 16 residues. CDR1 is MNHEY and CDR2 is SVGAGI in the germline V gene. V trimming: 0 bases; J trimming: 4 bases; junction bases outside the gene matches: 4. CDR3 DNA: TGTGCCAGCAGTTACTCGAGACTAGCGGGAAGAGAGACCCAGTACTTC. As protein: CASSYSRLAGRETQYF.

J is TRBJ2-7 and V is TRBV5-6; 7 positions agree with TRBD2. Germline CDR1 reads SGHDT; CDR2 reads YYEEEE. The CDR3 is made up of 11 amino acids. V lost 0 bases, J lost 12 bases, and 3 bases stayed unmatched. The CDR3 region has the DNA TGTGCCAGCAGCTTGGAAGGACTAGTGTACTTC. Translation: CASSLEGLVYF.

The genes are TRBV4-1 and TRBJ2-3, with 10 nucleotides matching TRBD1. The CDR3 consists of 14 residues. CDR1 is MGHRA and CDR2 is YSYEKL in the germline V gene. Losses at the gene ends were 4 bases for V and 6 bases for J; bases not matched to a gene: 4. The CDR3, as DNA: TGCGCCAGCAGCCTGACAGGGGGCTCGGATACGCAGTATTTT. It is translated as CASSLTGGSDTQYF.

The rearrangement links TRBV7-9 to TRBJ2-7; the D gene is possibly TRBD2 (6 bases). Trimming took 5 bases from V and 3 from J, leaving 11 bases between them. This CDR3 contains 13 residues. CDR1 is SEHNR and CDR2 is FQNEAQ in the germline V gene (reference sequence). The CDR3 DNA reads as TGTGCCAGCAGCCCTAGCGCGCTCTACGAGCAGTACTTC. Translating gives CASSPSALYEQYF.

This rearrangement joins TRBV6-1 to TRBJ2-3; TRBD2 aligns across 14 bases. V lost 3 bases and J lost 6; bases outside the gene matches: 2. Per the germline V gene, CDR1 is MNHNS and CDR2 is SASEGT. The CDR3 sequence is 15 residues long. CDR3 residues: CASSEGTSGSDTQYF. In DNA, the CDR3 is TGTGCCAGCAGTGAGGGGACTAGCGGGAGTGATACGCAGTATTTT.

V gene TRBV19 combines with J gene TRBJ1-5, with TRBD1 matching 8 bases. CDR1 is LNHDA, CDR2 SQIVND, per germline (reference sequence). The CDR3 spans 14 residues. Germline trimming cut 6 bases from V and 2 bases from J; bases unmatched to any gene: 3. CDR3 in DNA: TGTGCCAGTAGCACGACAGGGGGCAATCAGCCCCAGCATTTT. Protein sequence: CASSTTGGNQPQHF.

CDR3 sequence reads: CASSLRVVKREFAGELFF. CDR3 DNA sequence: TGTGCCAGCAGCTTACGGGTAGTTAAGCGGGAGTTCGCCGGGGAGCTGTTTTTT. The chain joins TRBV7-2 to TRBJ2-2, with 8 nucleotides matching TRBD2. Germline V gene data show CDR1 as SGHTA and CDR2 as FQGNSA. The CDR3 has 18 amino acids. The ends lost 2 bases at V and 6 bases at J; junction bases unmatched: 14.

The chain joins TRBV28 to TRBJ1-2; the match to TRBD1 covers 9 bases. The CDR3 runs to 14 residues. Germline CDR1 reads MDHEN; CDR2 reads SYDVKM. The ends lost 5 bases at V and 8 bases at J; junction bases unmatched: 9. CDR3 loop: CASSKLQGAEGYTF. The DNA of the CDR3 is TGTGCCAGCAGTAAATTACAGGGGGCAGAAGGCTACACCTTC.

This clone came up a few times. The chain links TRBV27 to TRBJ2-7; 11 bases are a match to TRBD2. This CDR3 region has 13 residues. With V trimmed by 4 bases and J by 6 bases, 2 bases remained unmatched. Germline V gene lookup returns CDR1 MNHEY and CDR2 SMNVEV (reference sequence). CDR3 sequence reads: CASSWTSGLEQYF. CDR3 nucleotide sequence: TGTGCCAGCAGTTGGACTAGCGGGCTCGAGCAGTACTTC.

The chain carries TRBV2 and TRBJ2-7; 8 bases match TRBD1. From germline, CDR1 is SNHLY and CDR2 FYNNEI. J gave up 5 bases and V 4 bases, and 4 bases lay outside the gene matches. CDR3 length equals 13 residues. The CDR3 sequence is CASSVDRGHEQYF. Written as DNA, the CDR3 is TGTGCCAGCAGTGTAGACAGGGGCCACGAGCAGTACTTC.

J is TRBJ2-7 and V is TRBV27; maybe TRBD1 (5 bases). The V end was cut by 6 bases, the J end by 2 bases, with 14 bases between. This CDR3 has 14 amino acids. CDR1 and CDR2 (germline): MNHEY, SMNVEV (reference sequence). For the CDR3, the DNA is TGTGCCAGCAGATCCGACAGAGACCCCTACGAGCAGTACTTC. It translates to CASRSDRDPYEQYF.

The genes are TRBV19 and TRBJ2-1; TRBD1 is a possible D gene (5 bases). V was pared by 3 bases and J by 0 bases, with 9 bases between. CDR3 length: 15 residues. Germline CDR1 and CDR2: LNHDA and SQIVND (reference sequence). The CDR3 coding sequence is TGTGCCAGTAGTATTGGGGCAGGCTCCTACAATGAGCAGTTCTTC. It encodes CASSIGAGSYNEQFF.

The V call is TRBV29-1, the J call TRBJ2-7; 8 bases are a match to TRBD1. With V trimmed by 5 bases and J by 5 bases, 17 bases remained unmatched. Looked up from germline, CDR1 is SQVTM and CDR2 is ANQGSEA. The CDR3 length is 16 residues. This CDR3 reads CSVLFATRGQGDEQYF. Here the CDR3 DNA reads TGCAGCGTTCTATTTGCTACACGAGGACAGGGAGACGAGCAGTACTTC.

The chain has TRBV6-5 and TRBJ2-7; maybe TRBD1 (6 bases). The CDR3 loop spans 16 amino acids. Germline assignment: CDR1 MNHEY and CDR2 SVGAGI. Trimming stripped 4 bases from V and 3 bases from J, with 19 bases between. For the CDR3, the DNA is TGTGCCAGCAGTTCTAACGACAGGCCAAATTTCTACGAGCAGTACTTC. Amino acid sequence: CASSSNDRPNFYEQYF.

This chain uses TRBV27 with TRBJ2-4, with D possibly being TRBD1 (6 bases). V lost 5 bases and J lost 1, with 15 bases in between. The CDR3 has 16 amino acids. Germline CDR1 is MNHEY and CDR2 is SMNVEV (reference sequence). The CDR3 nucleotides are TGTGCCAGCAGTCCTCAGGGGTCCTCGGCCAAAAACATTCAGTACTTC. Translated: CASSPQGSSAKNIQYF.

This clone showed up just once. The chain has TRBV7-9 and TRBJ2-5; D possibly corresponds to TRBD2 (5 bases). The CDR3 spans 14 residues. Trimming removed 5 bases from V and 4 bases from J, with 14 bases in between. CDR1 and CDR2 (germline): SEHNR, FQNEAQ (reference sequence). The CDR3 coding sequence is TGTGCCAGCAGCCGGCTAGGAGGAGGAGAGACCCAGTACTTC. It specifies CASSRLGGGETQYF. Variable domain in full (rest from reference TRBV7-9 and TRBJ2-5): DTGVSQNPRHKITKRGQNVTFRCDPISEHNRLYWYRQTLGQGPEFLTYFQNEAQLEKSRLLSDRFSAERPKGSFSTLEIQRTEQGDSAMYLCASSRLGGGETQYFGPGTRLLVL.

J is TRBJ2-2 and V is TRBV5-1, with 9 bases matching TRBD1. Losses at the gene ends were 1 base for V and 7 bases for J; bases not matched to a gene: 11. CDR3 length equals 17 residues. Germline assignment: CDR1 SGHRS and CDR2 YFSETQ. The CDR3 nucleotides are TGCGCCAGCAGCTTGACCGGACAGGGGAGCGGTAACGGGGAGCTGTTTTTT. Its translation is CASSLTGQGSGNGELFF.

This clone was seen only once. The chain combines TRBV5-4 with TRBJ1-1; possibly TRBD1 for D (6 bases). V was shortened by 9 bases and J by 1 base, with 10 bases between the two germline ends. Germline V CDR1 and CDR2: SGHNT, YYREEE (reference sequence). This CDR3 spans 12 amino acids. This CDR3 is CATGQQNTEAFF. The DNA of the CDR3 is TGTGCCACCGGACAGCAGAACACTGAAGCTTTCTTT. The whole variable domain, remainder taken from reference TRBV5-4 and TRBJ1-1, is ETGVTQSPTHLIKTRGQQVTLRCSSQSGHNTVSWYQQALGQGPQFIFQYYREEENGRGNFPPRFSGLQFPNYSSELNVNALELDDSALYLCATGQQNTEAFFGQGTRLTVV.

This clone appeared once. The gene calls are TRBV28 and TRBJ1-4; weak D call: TRBD1 (6 bases). This CDR3 is 15 amino acids long. Trimming stripped 6 bases from V and 3 bases from J, with 14 bases between. Germline assignment: CDR1 MDHEN and CDR2 SYDVKM. The CDR3 coding sequence is TGTGCCAGCAGACTAGGGGGGGCAGCTAATGAAAAACTGTTTTTT. Residues: CASRLGGAANEKLFF.

The chain employs TRBV4-3 and TRBJ2-1; possible D gene TRBD1, 5 bases. V dropped 0 bases and J dropped 7 bases, with 19 bases sitting between them. The CDR3 is 17 residues long. Per the germline V gene, CDR1 is LGHNA and CDR2 is YSLEER. CDR3 protein: CASSQDLGETLRNEQFF. CDR3 bases: TGCGCCAGCAGCCAAGATCTAGGGGAAACTCTAAGGAATGAGCAGTTCTTC.

The chain is built from TRBV28 and TRBJ1-1; D not certain. The CDR3 is 15 residues long. Germline V lookup: CDR1 MDHEN, CDR2 SYDVKM. V shed 4 bases and J shed 1 base, with 13 bases lying between them. CDR3 sequence: CASSSPPGANTEAFF. CDR3 nucleotides: TGTGCCAGCAGTTCCCCCCCTGGAGCGAACACTGAAGCTTTCTTT.